A selection of T cell receptor beta chains follows, all from one sample in a study of T-cell reconstitution after alpha-beta-depleted transplantation in children. TCRdb reanalysed the PCR reads using MiXCR and keeps one entry per CDR3 protein. The sample gives hundreds of thousands of distinct CDR3 sequences, about 10% of which show up once; 3.5% to 5% is in the top ten. Sequences were derived from PBMCs from the stem cell graft donor, sampled from the stem cell graft. The receptors were gathered from a human donor who donated a stem cell graft to a child with acute myeloid leukemia. Each CDR3 is given with its conserved first and last residue. A D gene is named only where the DNA matches it firmly.

j_gene | v_gene | d_gene | len | CDR3aa
TRBJ2-7 | TRBV5-1 | NA | 12 | CASSTPSYEQYF
TRBJ1-1 | TRBV2 | NA | 14 | CASSVAGPNTEAFF
TRBJ2-1 | TRBV12-3/TRBV12-4 | TRBD1 | 14 | CASSFEGGGDEQFF
TRBJ2-7 | TRBV7-2 | NA | 14 | CASSRTATSYEQYF
TRBJ1-6 | TRBV20-1 | NA | 16 | CSASPHQRTYNSPLHF
TRBJ2-1 | TRBV5-1 | TRBD1 | 17 | CASSLVPGTGRNNEQFF
TRBJ1-3 | TRBV20-1 | NA | 15 | CSASFPQGLGNTIYF
TRBJ1-2 | TRBV5-1 | TRBD1 | 14 | CASSPWTGGVGYTF
TRBJ2-7 | TRBV2 | NA | 15 | CASRHPGQNLGEQYF
TRBJ2-2 | TRBV4-1 | NA | 16 | CASSQDHSDDTGELFF
TRBJ2-7 | TRBV20-1 | TRBD2 | 16 | CSASDWTSGKIYEQYF
TRBJ2-7 | TRBV7-9 | TRBD2 | 16 | CASSFKAGGISYEQYF
TRBJ1-2 | TRBV29-1 | NA | 11 | CSVRGIYGYTF
TRBJ1-2 | TRBV20-1 | TRBD1 | 13 | CSALTGVDYGYTF
TRBJ2-1 | TRBV7-2 | TRBD2 | 16 | CASSLTPRREGNEQFF
TRBJ1-2 | TRBV5-1 | TRBD1 | 12 | CASSFDRGGYTF
TRBJ1-2 | TRBV5-5 | TRBD1 | 14 | CASSLGTGFSGYTF
TRBJ2-1 | TRBV12-3/TRBV12-4 | TRBD2 | 15 | CASLRKLAGEDEQFF
TRBJ2-1 | TRBV7-3 | NA | 13 | CASSSAGVGEQFF
TRBJ2-1 | TRBV7-2 | TRBD1 | 14 | CASRVQGADNEQFF
TRBJ2-1 | TRBV11-1 | NA | 18 | CASSLAPGGVATYNEQFF
TRBJ1-5 | TRBV29-1 | NA | 12 | CSVGGGLGPQHF
TRBJ2-7 | TRBV5-5 | NA | 16 | CASSLERVSRDYEQYF
TRBJ2-3 | TRBV7-9 | NA | 14 | CASSILGTEDTQYF
TRBJ1-6 | TRBV12-3/TRBV12-4 | TRBD1 | 15 | CASSFLGTGYSPLHF
TRBJ2-2 | TRBV11-1 | TRBD2 | 18 | CASSLAWIGTSSPGELFF
TRBJ1-5 | TRBV20-1 | TRBD1 | 15 | CSLPAQGVQRQPQHF
TRBJ2-1 | TRBV7-9 | NA | 15 | CASSSLALTYNEQFF